Presented here are 16 T cell receptor beta chains from one specimen sequenced in a study of preoperative IRX-2 immunotherapy in early breast cancer. Treatment denoted: preoperative locoregional IRX-2 cytokine immunotherapy. Some clones are missing from TCRdb's copy, which holds only in-frame ones; the method was immunoSEQ multiplex PCR. The sample records 2,500 to 4,000 clones, 75% to 80% being singletons. The sequencing used tumor tissue, collected after IRX-2 immunotherapy. The receptor source for this set is a human donor with breast cancer.

The V call is TRBV6-8, the J call TRBJ2-5, with a possible D match to TRBD1 (6 bases). This CDR3 comprises 15 residues. Trimming stripped 3 bases from V and 2 bases from J, with 13 bases between. Germline assignment: CDR1 MNHGY and CDR2 SAAAGT. The CDR3 protein is CASSYLTGLQETQYF. The CDR3 DNA is TGTGCCAGCAGTTATCTGACAGGTTTGCAAGAGACCCAGTACTTC.

The chain employs TRBV28 and TRBJ2-2, with TRBD1 matching 11 bases. This CDR3 has 19 residues. Germline V CDR1 and CDR2: MDHEN, SYDVKM. J was trimmed by 6 bases and V by 4 bases; bases with no gene match: 16. For the CDR3, the DNA is TGTGCCAGCAGTTCGCATTGGATGACCGAGGGACAGGGGGCCGGGGAGCTGTTTTTT. Translating it yields CASSSHWMTEGQGAGELFF.

The V and J genes are TRBV28 and TRBJ1-3; TRBD1 is a possible D gene (5 bases). Trimming pared 7 bases from V and 0 bases from J, leaving 19 bases between. The CDR3 consists of 17 residues. Germline values: CDR1 MDHEN, CDR2 SYDVKM. CDR3 in DNA: TGTGCCAGCACCTTAAGGGGCTTTTCGGACTCTGGAAACACCATATATTTT. Protein product: CASTLRGFSDSGNTIYF.

CDR3 sequence reads: CASSRQGHDEQYF. The CDR3 bases are TGTGCCAGCAGTAGACAGGGGCACGACGAGCAGTACTTC. V gene TRBV6-8 combines with J gene TRBJ2-7; 8 nucleotides line up with TRBD1. The V segment lost 5 bases and the J segment 5 bases; nucleotides outside the gene matches: 5. The germline CDR1 and CDR2 sequences are MNHGY and SAAAGT. The CDR3 is 13 amino acids.

The V and J genes are TRBV23-1 and TRBJ2-7; D unclear. TRBV23-1 is designated an ORF whose function remains uncertain. Trimming pared 6 bases from V and 2 bases from J, leaving 11 bases between. The CDR3 has 13 residues. The CDR3 region is CASSQGTTYEQYF. The DNA of the CDR3 is TGCGCCAGCAGCCAAGGCACTACCTACGAGCAGTACTTC.

Comment on this clone: At one end the junction does not follow the germline gene, possibly because of a read error. CDR3 region: CAISGGGAGVWTGELFF. DNA of the CDR3: TGTGCCATCAGTGGGGGAGGAGCGGGAGTCTGGACCGGGGAGCTGTTTTTT. The chain couples TRBV6-8 to TRBJ2-2; TRBD2 aligns across 8 bases. Germline V gives CDR1 MNHGY, CDR2 SAAAGT. This CDR3 is built from 17 residues.

Concerning this clone: Mismatch with germline at one junction end may stem from a read error. This rearrangement joins TRBV28 to TRBJ1-6; 10 bases align to TRBD1. This CDR3 spans 18 amino acids. Germline V CDR1 and CDR2: MDHEN, SYDVKM. The CDR3 spells CASSFGTGVGVYNSSLHF. Written as DNA, the CDR3 is TGTGCCAGCAGTTTCGGGACAGGGGTGGGCGTGTACAATTCATCCCTCCACTTT.

Only a few counts were recorded for this clone. The CDR3 reads CASSEDTNEKLFF. The CDR3 DNA sequence: TGTGCCAGCTCAGAAGACACTAATGAAAAACTGTTTTTT. This chain connects TRBV18 to TRBJ1-4; D not certain. Germline CDR1 KGHSH, CDR2 LQKENI. The CDR3 has 13 residues. V was pared by 5 bases and J by 2 bases, with 6 bases between. The full variable domain, with the rest looked up from reference TRBV18 and TRBJ1-4, is NAGVMQNPRHLVRRRGQEARLRCSPMKGHSHVYWYRQLPEEGLKFMVYLQKENIIDESGMPKERFSAEFPKEGPSILRIQQVVRGDSAAYFCASSEDTNEKLFFGSGTQLSVL.

This chain uses TRBV6-8 with TRBJ1-3; 10 bases line up with TRBD1. Per the germline V gene, CDR1 is MNHGY and CDR2 is SAAAGT. V trimming: 5 bases; J trimming: 1 base; junction bases outside the gene matches: 2. The CDR3 consists of 15 residues. CDR3 sequence: CASSRQGASGNTIYF. CDR3 nucleotides: TGTGCCAGCAGTCGACAGGGGGCGTCTGGAAACACCATATATTTT.

The V gene is TRBV11-3, the J gene TRBJ2-1; 7 bases are a match to TRBD2. CDR3 length equals 17 residues. The germline V gene has CDR1 SGHNT and CDR2 YENEEA. J was trimmed by 2 bases and V by 3 bases; bases with no gene match: 10. For the CDR3, the DNA is TGTGCCAGCAGCTTGGAAAGCGGGACTCCTCCCTACAATGAGCAGTTCTTC. It encodes CASSLESGTPPYNEQFF. The full variable domain, in which reference TRBV11-3 and TRBJ2-1 provide the parts outside the CDR3, is EAGVVQSPRYKIIEKKQPVAFWCNPISGHNTLYWYLQNLGQGPELLIRYENEEAVDDSQLPKDRFSAERLKGVDSTLKIQPAELGDSAVYLCASSLESGTPPYNEQFFGPGTRLTVL.

The chain links TRBV4-1 to TRBJ1-4; D uncertain. Germline loops: CDR1 MGHRA, CDR2 YSYEKL. V lost 0 bases to trimming and J lost 8 bases, with 10 bases between them. The CDR3 extends over 14 amino acids. DNA for the CDR3: TGCGCCAGCAGCCAAGAGGGCGTGCGGGAAAAACTGTTTTTT. Translating it yields CASSQEGVREKLFF.

This chain links TRBV19 with TRBJ2-1, with 7 positions matching TRBD2. The V gene's germline CDR1 is LNHDA and CDR2 SQIVND (reference sequence). The CDR3 consists of 13 residues. Trimming at V came to 3 bases and at J to 9 bases, leaving 5 bases not matched to a gene. As DNA, the CDR3 is TGTGCCAGTAGTATTGGCAGGGAGGGTGAGCAGTTCTTC. Its protein product is CASSIGREGEQFF.

The chain couples TRBV19 to TRBJ2-5; D is undetermined. The V gene lost 3 bases and the J gene lost 3 bases, with 8 bases spanning the gap. CDR1 and CDR2 from the germline V gene are LNHDA and SQIVND (reference sequence). This CDR3 has 13 amino acids. The CDR3 region is CASSMLLKETQYF. CDR3 nucleotide sequence: TGTGCCAGTAGTATGTTGCTGAAAGAGACCCAGTACTTC.

This chain joins TRBV11-3 and TRBJ2-5; 12 bases align to TRBD2. J gave up 5 bases and V 2 bases, and 3 bases lay outside the gene matches. This CDR3 spans 15 amino acids. Germline values: CDR1 SGHNT, CDR2 YENEEA. Written as DNA, the CDR3 is TGTGCCAGCAGCTTAAGTACTAGCGGGAGGGAGACCCAGTACTTC. Translating gives CASSLSTSGRETQYF.

The V gene is TRBV11-3, the J gene TRBJ2-3; TRBD2 is a possible D gene (6 bases). This CDR3 region has 15 residues. The V gene lost 4 bases and the J gene lost 2 bases, with 13 bases spanning the gap. Germline CDR1 and CDR2: SGHNT and YENEEA. DNA of the CDR3: TGTGCCAGCAGCTCCTCCGGGACTTTCACAGATACGCAGTATTTT. This gives the protein CASSSSGTFTDTQYF.

This clone is a singleton in its sample. As DNA, the CDR3 is TGCAGCGTTTTTCGGCGATCCTACAATGAGCAGTTCTTC. This translates into CSVFRRSYNEQFF. The V call is TRBV29-1, the J call TRBJ2-1, with no clear D. Germline CDR1 is SQVTM and CDR2 is ANQGSEA. The CDR3 runs 13 residues. The V end was cut by 5 bases, the J end by 1 base, with 9 bases between.